This T cell receptor beta chain was identified during a study of shared clonotypes between healthy human individuals (dated by TCRdb to the early 2020s). Turning to the overall study: The cohort included three men and a couple of women between 18 and 49 years of age. For each donor, CD4 naive and CD4 memory were each run on three plates, CD8 naive on two plates, and CD8 memory on one plate. To estimate repertoire size and how much clonotypes are shared between individuals, the study performed deep sequencing of blood TCR repertoires from roughly five healthy adults. Libraries were prepared and TCR repertoires were sequenced by different laboratories using diverse techniques, in order to increase sequencing depth and limit assay-specific biases. Each donor's leukapheresis produced roughly between roughly 0.85 and 9 billion PBMCs.

Donors were healthy HIV-negative adults with no recently reported acute infections or vaccinations. Every donor was a Caucasian adult living in Nashville, Tennessee, USA. CD4+ T cells were enriched through magnetic negative selection, after which naive cells were positively selected on CD45RA and the remaining negative fraction served as the memory subset. After blood collection by leukapheresis, PBMCs were isolated using Ficoll-Histopaque density gradient centrifugation and then cryopreserved in the vapor phase of liquid nitrogen. Purity and quantity of every magnetically sorted T cell population were checked by analytical flow cytometry. From each sorted fraction, genomic DNA was isolated and quantified by UV absorbance on a Nanodrop 2000c. On this clone itself: The specificity of this receptor is unknown. Base qualities are not provided; no much larger clone lies one nucleotide away.

In the germline V gene, CDR1 corresponds to SGHRS and CDR2 to YFSETQ. The junction carries 17 bases between V and J, which are trimmed by 4 bases and 7 bases respectively. From the cysteine through the phenylalanine, the CDR3 covers 14 amino acids. Only the CDR3 DNA is retained, 42 bases long and in frame from the first base. TCR CDR3 regions were amplified from genomic DNA by multiplex PCR using the deep immunoSEQ assay. For each cell subset, the extracted genomic DNA was distributed evenly across all wells of several immunoSEQ 96-well plates, and each plate served as one replicate. For sorted subsets, each replicate PCR was loaded with 150 to 250 ng genomic DNA, equivalent to 32,000 or so T cell genomes. Purified libraries were quantified with a Qubit 3.0 fluorometer, sized on a Bioanalyzer 2100, and re-quantified with the KAPA Library Quantification kit. Every immunoSEQ 96-well plate was sequenced on a separate single-read 150-cycle Illumina NextSeq 550 flow cell. The authors processed their data as follows. Because the immunoSEQ output included only junctional sequences and no quality scores, the filtering could not be the same as the filtering used for full-length reads. To assign V/J genes and CDR3, sequences were annotated using PyIR, a Python wrapper for IgBLAST v1.9, with IMGT germline references. Reads with weak V/J assignments (E-value above 1e-6), missing CDR3, stop codons, out-of-frame junctions, or ambiguous translated residues were removed. V3J clonotypes were defined as sequences sharing an identical inferred V gene, J gene, and CDR3 amino acid sequence. Percentage overlap between repertoires was computed as shared unique clonotypes divided by the size of the smaller repertoire. Three approaches were used to assess repertoire richness: RTK rarefaction, the Chao1 estimator, and Recon v2.1 estimates of unobserved clonotypes. For all TCRbeta clonotypes obtained by the gDNA method from four donors, generation probabilities were computed with OLGA. TCRdb holds this immuneACCESS table with in-frame rearrangements only. Some clones are missing; in checked studies, unresolved V genes explain under half, and the rest has no known cause. V, J and clone size derive from that table, while D and trimming were established from the DNA sequence. The sample table contains around 1.1 million clones; only one count was recorded for roughly 77% of them. The top ten clones comprise roughly 0.82% of the sample.

On the study overall, not on this receptor specifically: Estimated clonotype richness was generally larger for naive than for memory subsets. Because the study included only a small number of donors, the genetic and exposure-history diversity represented was limited. Incomplete sequencing was indicated by rarefaction of sorted-subset datasets, despite the large sequencing depth. About 4.5% of naive CD4, approximately 3.7% of naive CD8, around 2.3% of memory CD4, and about 0.4% of memory CD8 clonotypes were shared across several donors. Compared with non-shared clonotypes, clonotypes shared by all four sorted-subset donors had higher generation probabilities. Pairwise subsampling indicated that sequencing depth was expected to affect the degree of clonotype sharing among donors. Only blood was sampled, and tissue TCR repertoires likely differ from those in blood.

Here the chain combines TRBV5-1 and TRBJ1-1; the D gene cannot be named for sure. This clonotype was sampled from a man in his late teens or twenties in good health. Some clones in this sample may be carry-over from other donors' samples. Sequencing was carried out using memory CD4+ T cells from PBMCs. In light of the paper, this sample's cell subset or site label describes: CD45RA-negative fraction. The DNA reads as follows: TGCGCCAGCAGCCCGCAGACATTCCGCAATGAAGCTTTCTTT. Its amino acids are CASSPQTFRNEAFF.